This entry is about one T cell receptor (beta chain). There is no known antigen for this receptor. Base qualities are missing; no much larger clone stands one base away. This entry belongs to a study of blood T cell repertoires in COVID-19 (TCRdb year 2020). Context from the whole study: Collaborator samples came from the United States, Italy and Spain and covered acute and convalescent phases of COVID-19. Where available, HLA class I and class II types were obtained from metadata supplied by the sample provider rather than from assay-based typing. The dataset comprised deeply sampled blood TCRbeta repertoires from subjects exposed to, actively infected with, or recovered from COVID-19. The material from the prospective study consisted of cDNA or gDNA derived from T cells, B-cell-depleted T cells, or PBMCs. The samples were drawn from two sources: the first 160 participants of the ongoing ImmuneRACE study, and 1,254 subjects contributed by 6 global collaborators. The repertoires were made available in a free public database intended to serve as a resource for research on the immune response to SARS-CoV-2. A de-identified subject ID, COVID-19 status, age in years and sex were almost always included in the sample metadata. What the research found in general, with its limitations: The amount of clinical and demographic metadata varied by source and participant and was provided uncurated.

The immunoSEQ Assay, a bias-controlled multiplex PCR, was used to amplify TCRbeta CDR3 regions from genomic DNA. The authors' analysis ran thus. Nucleated cell counts per sample were estimated from amplification of reference gene primers within the assay. Sequence reads were collapsed and filtered to measure the absolute abundance of every unique TCRbeta CDR3 rearrangement. For each sample, productive Simpson clonality was calculated as the square root of Simpson's diversity index over productive rearrangements. TCRdb's version of the immuneACCESS table is confined to in-frame rearrangements and falls short of the full clone set. An unresolved V gene accounts for under half of the shortfall where checked; the remainder is of unknown origin. V and J calls and clone size are those listed in that table; D and trimming were worked out from the DNA. The table for this sample lists roughly 440,000 clones; 70% to 90% of them were counted only once. The top ten constitute approximately 12% of the sample.

V is cut back by 5 bases and J by 8 bases, with 12 bases in the junction unmatched. Inclusive of the bounding cysteine and phenylalanine, the CDR3 is 14 residues long. The DNA shown is the 42-base CDR3, in frame from base 1. The CDR1 and CDR2 encoded by the germline V gene are SGHRS and YFSETQ. At one collaborating source in Seattle, patients were enrolled during active infection and were followed longitudinally through the course of disease. Whole blood was collected in K2EDTA tubes by collaborating institutions according to the institutions' own protocols. For TCRbeta analysis, collaborators shipped samples in one of three forms: frozen whole blood, isolated PBMCs, or DNA extracted from either of those sample types.

This receptor was identified in a woman in her forties or fifties with COVID-19, enrolled during active disease. The chain couples TRBV5-1 to TRBJ1-2; TRBD1 agrees with 7 junctional bases. What was sequenced was peripheral blood. The bases are TGCGCCAGCAGACCAGACAGGGTCGGTTGGGGCTACACCTTC. It specifies CASRPDRVGWGYTF.